A selection of T cell receptor beta chains follows, all from one sample in a study of Ad26.COV2.S vaccination and SARS-CoV-2 variants. Sequencing used immunoSEQ multiplex PCR; TCRdb keeps in-frame clones, though not all of them. The table lists about 480,000 clones, 87% of them singletons. Specimen: peripheral blood, collected in a trial of Ad26.COV2.S vaccine versus placebo. All receptors derive from a person aged 18-65 years who received the Ad26.COV2.S COVID-19 vaccine or a placebo. CDR3s include the opening cysteine and the closing phenylalanine or tryptophan. D genes are given only for firm matches.

j_call: TRBJ1-2
d_call: -
v_call: TRBV12-3/TRBV12-4
cdr3_aa: CASSNRGYGYTF

j_call: TRBJ2-6
d_call: -
v_call: TRBV5-1
cdr3_aa: CASSRANVLTF

j_call: TRBJ1-2
d_call: -
v_call: TRBV4-1
cdr3_aa: CASSLEYNYGYTF

j_call: TRBJ2-7
d_call: -
v_call: TRBV5-4
cdr3_aa: CASSLGSDYEQYF

j_call: TRBJ2-4
d_call: -
v_call: TRBV20-1
cdr3_aa: CSASPGSVNIQYF

j_call: TRBJ1-1
d_call: -
v_call: TRBV7-9
cdr3_aa: CASSFPTVNTEAFF

j_call: TRBJ2-4
d_call: -
v_call: TRBV18
cdr3_aa: CASSPSGINIQYF

j_call: TRBJ1-5
d_call: -
v_call: TRBV12-3/TRBV12-4
cdr3_aa: CASSLDGNQPQHF

j_call: TRBJ1-1
d_call: -
v_call: TRBV28
cdr3_aa: CASGGPMNTEAFF

j_call: TRBJ2-7
d_call: TRBD2
v_call: TRBV28
cdr3_aa: CASSPNGLAGVSYEQYF

j_call: TRBJ2-5
d_call: TRBD1
v_call: TRBV5-4
cdr3_aa: CASSITLTGRETQYF

j_call: TRBJ1-1
d_call: TRBD1
v_call: TRBV7-9
cdr3_aa: CASSDQGTVNTEAFF

j_call: TRBJ1-1
d_call: -
v_call: TRBV7-3
cdr3_aa: CASSAQLNTEAFF

j_call: TRBJ1-5
d_call: -
v_call: TRBV24-1
cdr3_aa: CATASGWGQPQHF

j_call: TRBJ2-1
d_call: -
v_call: TRBV9
cdr3_aa: CASSVGVYNEQFF

j_call: TRBJ1-1
d_call: -
v_call: TRBV30
cdr3_aa: CAWVLMGQTEAFF

j_call: TRBJ1-5
d_call: -
v_call: TRBV27
cdr3_aa: CASSPQGLGNQPQHF

j_call: TRBJ2-2
d_call: -
v_call: TRBV5-1
cdr3_aa: CASRLANTGELFF

j_call: TRBJ2-3
d_call: -
v_call: TRBV19
cdr3_aa: CASAGPATDTQYF

j_call: TRBJ1-4
d_call: TRBD1
v_call: TRBV20-1
cdr3_aa: CSASKGQQNEKLFF

j_call: TRBJ2-7
d_call: -
v_call: TRBV10-3
cdr3_aa: CAISGSPGGYEQYF

j_call: TRBJ2-3
d_call: -
v_call: TRBV7-9
cdr3_aa: CASSLGTTHTQYF

j_call: TRBJ2-1
d_call: TRBD1
v_call: TRBV2
cdr3_aa: CASAYRGLNEQFF

j_call: TRBJ2-7
d_call: TRBD1
v_call: TRBV9
cdr3_aa: CASSSPTGGRDEQYF

j_call: TRBJ1-1
d_call: TRBD1
v_call: TRBV27
cdr3_aa: CASNPDRGNTEAFF

j_call: TRBJ2-7
d_call: -
v_call: TRBV14
cdr3_aa: CASSHDSYEQYF

j_call: TRBJ2-3
d_call: TRBD2
v_call: TRBV7-8
cdr3_aa: CASSPGLGGDTQYF

j_call: TRBJ2-1
d_call: -
v_call: TRBV28
cdr3_aa: CASSLGGIRRDNEQFF

j_call: TRBJ2-1
d_call: -
v_call: TRBV7-2
cdr3_aa: CASSLTRTHSYEQFF

j_call: TRBJ1-1
d_call: -
v_call: TRBV27
cdr3_aa: CASSFGGHTEAFF

j_call: TRBJ1-2
d_call: -
v_call: TRBV29-1
cdr3_aa: CSVEVPSGWGGYTF

j_call: TRBJ2-2
d_call: -
v_call: TRBV6-5
cdr3_aa: CASRGTGRTGELFF

j_call: TRBJ1-5
d_call: -
v_call: TRBV3-1/TRBV3-2
cdr3_aa: CASSQEQGRNQPQHF

j_call: TRBJ2-1
d_call: -
v_call: TRBV5-6
cdr3_aa: CASSFQGYHNEQFF

j_call: TRBJ2-7
d_call: -
v_call: TRBV5-6
cdr3_aa: CASSLVSTLEQYF

j_call: TRBJ2-7
d_call: TRBD1
v_call: TRBV5-1
cdr3_aa: CASSSPPGQGLYEQYF

j_call: TRBJ2-1
d_call: -
v_call: TRBV28
cdr3_aa: CASSPGRREQFF

j_call: TRBJ1-2
d_call: TRBD1
v_call: TRBV6-5
cdr3_aa: CASSYPGTGQGYTF

j_call: TRBJ2-7
d_call: TRBD2
v_call: TRBV27
cdr3_aa: CASSPRTSGYEQYF

j_call: TRBJ1-3
d_call: -
v_call: TRBV11-2
cdr3_aa: CASSLGTLSGNTIYF

j_call: TRBJ2-3
d_call: -
v_call: TRBV28
cdr3_aa: CASSLDDTQYF

j_call: TRBJ2-7
d_call: TRBD1
v_call: TRBV27
cdr3_aa: CVTSLETGRFYEQYF

j_call: TRBJ1-2
d_call: -
v_call: TRBV28
cdr3_aa: CASSWGTGYGYTF

j_call: TRBJ2-1
d_call: -
v_call: TRBV5-1
cdr3_aa: CASRLSASYNEQFF

j_call: TRBJ1-1
d_call: -
v_call: TRBV28
cdr3_aa: CASSPYVNTEAFF

j_call: TRBJ1-2
d_call: TRBD1
v_call: TRBV3-1/TRBV3-2
cdr3_aa: CASSQEVLYRGAGYTF

j_call: TRBJ2-1
d_call: TRBD1
v_call: TRBV29-1
cdr3_aa: CSGNGQGTYNEQFF

j_call: TRBJ1-3
d_call: TRBD1
v_call: TRBV5-5
cdr3_aa: CASDREGSGNTIYF

j_call: TRBJ2-5
d_call: -
v_call: TRBV12-5
cdr3_aa: CASGLGQTQETQYF

j_call: TRBJ2-7
d_call: -
v_call: TRBV4-3
cdr3_aa: CASSQDWGLLRGEQYF

j_call: TRBJ2-3
d_call: TRBD2
v_call: TRBV6-5
cdr3_aa: CASSYILAGGIDTQYF

j_call: TRBJ2-1
d_call: -
v_call: TRBV5-6
cdr3_aa: CASSLALNSYNEQFF

j_call: TRBJ2-5
d_call: -
v_call: TRBV6-2/TRBV6-3
cdr3_aa: CASSAIQGSGETQYF

j_call: TRBJ2-2
d_call: TRBD2
v_call: TRBV7-2
cdr3_aa: CASRGGRVGGELFF

j_call: TRBJ2-5
d_call: -
v_call: TRBV13
cdr3_aa: CASSTQNSTETQYF

j_call: TRBJ1-1
d_call: -
v_call: TRBV7-8
cdr3_aa: CASSLGKNTEAFF

j_call: TRBJ1-2
d_call: TRBD1
v_call: TRBV12-3/TRBV12-4
cdr3_aa: CASSDRAQLGYTF

j_call: TRBJ1-6
d_call: TRBD1
v_call: TRBV7-9
cdr3_aa: CASSAGTGQNSPLHF

j_call: TRBJ1-5
d_call: -
v_call: TRBV9
cdr3_aa: CASSVGGTQPQHF

j_call: TRBJ1-3
d_call: -
v_call: TRBV28
cdr3_aa: CAGSTASPGNTIYF